The clone carrying this T cell receptor beta chain was detected many times. Antigen unknown. The data were obtained in a study of breast tumors, draining lymph nodes, adjacent tissues. General observations from the study: Tumor T cell lymph node origin was a supported hypothesis, not proven. Compared with lymph nodes, tumors were less diverse; compared with nontumor tissue, more. Luminal-like breast cancer showed significantly greater tumor-nontumor repertoire similarity than basal-like breast cancer did. Most tumor T cells seemingly derive from lymph node, then expand in tumor.

V was shortened by 2 bases and J by 0 bases, with 18 bases between the two germline ends. From germline, CDR1 is DFQATT and CDR2 SNEGSKA (reference sequence). The CDR3 is made up of 17 amino acids. Axillary draining lymph nodes of breast cancer patients supplied the node samples. TCRdb ran MiXCR on the multiplex PCR reads and lists one entry per CDR3 protein. The table shows some 97,000 distinct CDR3 sequences, with 20% to 25% occurring only once. The sequence was obtained from a female donor with breast cancer. Some clones in this sample may be carry-over from other donors' samples. The sample comprised axillary lymph node tissue. The genes are TRBV20-1 and TRBJ2-3; possible D gene TRBD1, 7 bases. The DNA for the CDR3 is TGCAGTGCTAGACAGCCAGGGGGAGGACTGAGCACAGATACGCAGTATTTT. This translates into CSARQPGGGLSTDTQYF.